This T cell receptor (beta chain) emerged from a study of naive and memory T cell subsets. Ligated cDNA underwent four rounds of PCR with nested alpha and beta constant region primers and SP2. TCRdb reanalysed the 5' RACE reads using MiXCR and keeps one entry per CDR3 protein. The table shows 48,000 or so distinct CDR3 sequences, with 4.7% occurring only once. An oligonucleotide containing a UMI was ligated to the 3' end of TCR cDNA. This clonotype appeared a few times. A much larger clonotype is one base distant, so this may be a read error. This receptor was taken from a female donor in good health.

The CDR3 bases are TGCAGCGTTGCAGACCAGGGGCAGAGTGGCGACACCTTC. Translation gives CSVADQGQSGDTF. This chain links TRBV29-1 with TRBJ1-2, with D perhaps TRBD1 (6 bases). The CDR3 sequence is 13 residues long. Germline assignment: CDR1 SQVTM and CDR2 ANQGSEA.